This is a list of T cell receptor beta chains from one sample in a study of blood T cell repertoires in COVID-19. Sequencing was performed with immunoSEQ multiplex PCR; in TCRdb, only in-frame clones are kept and a portion is missing. The sample yields approximately 250,000 clones, 70% to 90% seen once. Material for sequencing was peripheral blood. The receptors shown here come from a man younger than 40 with active or convalescent COVID-19. Both conserved end residues are part of each CDR3. A D gene is named only where the DNA matches it firmly. For some rows the clone size is stated as once, few or many, or as a class when expanded; others skip it.

TRBD1 | TRBJ2-5 | once | TRBV5-4 | TGTGCCAGCAGCCCCCCAGGACAGGGGGTTTCGGTTCCAGAGACCCAGTACTTC | CASSPPGQGVSVPETQYF
- | TRBJ1-5 | - | TRBV13 | TGTGCCAGCAGCCAGGGTGGGCAGCCCCAGCATTTT | CASSQGGQPQHF
- | TRBJ1-2 | - | TRBV12-3/TRBV12-4 | TGTGCCAGCAGTCGGACAGAGTCTAGTGGCTACACCTTC | CASSRTESSGYTF
TRBD1 | TRBJ1-5 | - | TRBV29-1 | TGCAGCGTCCGGGACAGGAATCAGCCCCAGCATTTT | CSVRDRNQPQHF
- | TRBJ1-4 | - | TRBV5-6 | TGTGCCAGCAGCTACCAATTAACAGGCGGATCGAAGGAAAAACTGTTTTTT | CASSYQLTGGSKEKLFF
- | TRBJ1-5 | - | TRBV6-6 | TGTGCCAGCATGGGGCTTAATCAGCCCCAGCATTTT | CASMGLNQPQHF
- | TRBJ1-6 | - | TRBV7-9 | TGTGCCAGCAGCGCCGAGGGTAATTCACCCCTCCACTTT | CASSAEGNSPLHF
- | TRBJ1-4 | - | TRBV19 | TGTGCCAGTACTCTAACAACGCGCGGGGGCGGGAGTAAAAAACTGTTTTTT | CASTLTTRGGGSKKLFF
- | TRBJ1-3 | - | TRBV20-1 | TGCAGCGTCTACTCTGGAAACACCATATATTTT | CSVYSGNTIYF
TRBD1 | TRBJ2-7 | - | TRBV19 | TGTGCCAGTAGCCCGGGACAGGCCTACGAGCAGTACTTC | CASSPGQAYEQYF
TRBD1 | TRBJ2-5 | - | TRBV11-1 | TGTGCCAGCAGCCTAGGGGACAGGGGCGGCGAGACCCAGTACTTC | CASSLGDRGGETQYF
- | TRBJ1-5 | once | TRBV7-6 | TGTGCCGGAAGACAGTTTGGAGCTCAGCCCCAGCATTTT | CAGRQFGAQPQHF
- | TRBJ1-1 | once | TRBV7-2 | TGTGCCAGCAGATTGACAGGAGGCACTGAAGCTTTCTTT | CASRLTGGTEAFF
- | TRBJ1-2 | once | TRBV5-1 | TGCGCCAGCAGCTTGGAGGAGGCTACCTATGGCTACACCTTC | CASSLEEATYGYTF
- | TRBJ2-3 | - | TRBV19 | TGTGCCAGTAGTCCCTGGACAGAACTCACAGATACGCAGTATTTT | CASSPWTELTDTQYF
- | TRBJ1-3 | - | TRBV15 | TGTGCCACCAGCAGAGGTCAAAACCAGGGCTCTGGAAACACCATATATTTT | CATSRGQNQGSGNTIYF
- | TRBJ1-4 | - | TRBV25-1 | TGTGCCAGCAGTGAGCCGGGCACGGGAGGGGAAAAACTGTTTTTT | CASSEPGTGGEKLFF
TRBD1 | TRBJ2-1 | - | TRBV4-1 | TGCGCCAGCAGCCAAGTGGTGGGGACAGGGGACTACAATGAGCAGTTCTTC | CASSQVVGTGDYNEQFF
- | TRBJ1-6 | - | TRBV7-9 | TGTGCCAGCAGCTTGTTCGAGGGTTCACCCCTCCACTTT | CASSLFEGSPLHF
TRBD1 | TRBJ2-2 | - | TRBV2 | TGTGCCAGCAGGCGGGACAGGCTCAACACCGGGGAGCTGTTTTTT | CASRRDRLNTGELFF
- | TRBJ2-1 | - | TRBV4-2 | TGTGCCAGCAGCCAAGAGCGAGCGGACTACAATGAGCAGTTCTTC | CASSQERADYNEQFF
- | TRBJ2-7 | - | TRBV19 | TGTGCCAGTAGTATAGAGTACAGGGCGCCCACCTACGAGCAGTACTTC | CASSIEYRAPTYEQYF
TRBD2 | TRBJ2-2 | - | TRBV2 | TGTGCCAGCAGTCCAGGACTAGCGGGGCGGAACGGGGAGCTGTTTTTT | CASSPGLAGRNGELFF
- | TRBJ1-2 | - | TRBV5-4 | TGTGCCAGCAGCTTGGCCGATCGGGGTGGCTACACCTTC | CASSLADRGGYTF
TRBD1 | TRBJ2-1 | - | TRBV7-3 | TGTGCCAGCAGCTTATCGAGGCAGGGGGCGCATGAGCAGTTCTTC | CASSLSRQGAHEQFF
TRBD1 | TRBJ1-1 | - | TRBV6-5 | TGTGCCAGCGCCCAGGACAGGGGAGGGACTGAAGCTTTCTTT | CASAQDRGGTEAFF
- | TRBJ1-2 | - | TRBV5-6 | TGTGCCAGCAGCTTGGAGGCCGGGACTAACTATGGCTACACCTTC | CASSLEAGTNYGYTF
TRBD1 | TRBJ2-5 | once | TRBV7-8 | TGTGCCAGCAGCCTAAAGACAGGGACGGAGACCCAGTACTTC | CASSLKTGTETQYF
- | TRBJ2-2 | - | TRBV11-2 | TGTGCCAGCAGCCTAATAGCGCACGGGAGTGCCCGGGAGCTGTTTTTT | CASSLIAHGSARELFF
TRBD1 | TRBJ1-5 | - | TRBV7-8 | TGTGCCAGCAGAGTAGGACAGGGCACGGCTTGGCCCCAGCATTTT | CASRVGQGTAWPQHF
- | TRBJ2-5 | - | TRBV5-1 | TGCGCCAGCAGCTTGGAACTTGAGGGTGCCCAGTACTTC | CASSLELEGAQYF
TRBD1 | TRBJ1-2 | - | TRBV6-2/TRBV6-3 | TGTGCCAGCAGTTACTCGACGGGGACAGGACTCAACTATGGCTACACCTTC | CASSYSTGTGLNYGYTF
TRBD1 | TRBJ2-7 | - | TRBV2 | TGTGCCAGCAGGAGGGGACAGGGGCGGTCCTACGAGCAGTACTTC | CASRRGQGRSYEQYF
TRBD1 | TRBJ2-7 | - | TRBV6-5 | TGTGCCGCAGCTCTGACAGGGTCTACCTACGAGCAGTACTTC | CAAALTGSTYEQYF
- | TRBJ1-5 | - | TRBV18 | TGTGCCAGCTCACCAAGTCAGGGAAATCAGCCCCAGCATTTT | CASSPSQGNQPQHF
- | TRBJ1-1 | - | TRBV27 | TGTGCCAGCAGTGATCTATACAGTGGGTTCACTGAAGCTTTCTTT | CASSDLYSGFTEAFF
- | TRBJ2-7 | - | TRBV18 | TGTGCCAGCTCACCAATAGGGGGCTACGAGCAGTACTTC | CASSPIGGYEQYF
TRBD1 | TRBJ1-1 | - | TRBV12-3/TRBV12-4 | TGTGCCAGCACCTCGACAGGGTTGGATGAAGCTTTCTTT | CASTSTGLDEAFF
TRBD2 | TRBJ2-1 | once | TRBV9 | TGTGCCAGCAGCTTCCTTACGTCAGCGGGGGCCGCCCGGACCTACAATGAGCAGTTCTTC | CASSFLTSAGAARTYNEQFF
TRBD2 | TRBJ2-5 | once | TRBV7-8 | TGTGCCAGCAGCTTAGCGCTTCTAGCGGGGGCGTTAGAAGAGACCCAGTACTTC | CASSLALLAGALEETQYF
- | TRBJ1-2 | few | TRBV6-6 | TGTGCCAGCAGTTACTTGGATTACAGGGATCCTGGCTACACCTTC | CASSYLDYRDPGYTF
- | TRBJ2-4 | - | TRBV2 | TGTGCCACAAACCCCGCCGGGATTTTAGCCAAAAACATTCAGTACTTC | CATNPAGILAKNIQYF
TRBD1 | TRBJ1-2 | - | TRBV9 | TGTGCCAGCAGCGTAGGGGCAGGGGGCAAGGGTGGCTACACCTTC | CASSVGAGGKGGYTF
TRBD1 | TRBJ1-3 | - | TRBV3-1/TRBV3-2 | TGTGCCAGCAGCCGCCTGGACAGGTCGGCTGGAAACACCATATATTTT | CASSRLDRSAGNTIYF
- | TRBJ1-4 | once | TRBV19 | TGTGCCAGCATGTCCGGAGGCAGGGAAAAACTGTTTTTT | CASMSGGREKLFF
- | TRBJ1-2 | - | TRBV30 | TGTGCCTGGTTGAACTTGGACTATGGCTACACCTTC | CAWLNLDYGYTF
- | TRBJ2-7 | - | TRBV5-5 | TGTGCCAGCAGCTTGCAACGGGTCCAAAACTACGAGCAGTACTTC | CASSLQRVQNYEQYF
- | TRBJ1-5 | many | TRBV27 | TGTGCCAGCAGTTTATCACAGAGCAATCAGCCCCAGCATTTT | CASSLSQSNQPQHF
- | TRBJ1-2 | - | TRBV19 | TGTGCCAGTGCAACAGGACAAACTACTAACTATGGCTACACCTTC | CASATGQTTNYGYTF